Listed below are T cell receptor beta chains from one sample, sequenced in a study of blood T cell repertoires in COVID-19. The assay was immunoSEQ multiplex PCR, and TCRdb's table has in-frame clones only and misses some. The table lists 300,000 to 350,000 clones, around 86% of them singletons. The sequencing sample was made of PBMCs or T cells enriched from blood (not recorded which). These receptors came from a woman in her forties with acute COVID-19. CDR3s include the opening cysteine and the closing phenylalanine or tryptophan. D genes are given only for firm matches. Only some rows state a clone size, as once, few, many or a class for expanded clones.

v_gene: TRBV21-1
d_gene: -
abundance: once
j_gene: TRBJ1-5
len: 16
CDR3nt: TGTGCCAGCAGCAAAAGAGTACGGGACACCTATCAGCCCCAGCATTTT
CDR3aa: CASSKRVRDTYQPQHF

v_gene: TRBV19
d_gene: -
abundance: -
j_gene: TRBJ2-1
len: 14
CDR3nt: TGTGCCAGTAGTATTGGGGAGACCTACAATGAGCAGTTCTTC
CDR3aa: CASSIGETYNEQFF

v_gene: TRBV3-1/TRBV3-2
d_gene: TRBD1
abundance: -
j_gene: TRBJ2-3
len: 18
CDR3nt: TGTGCCAGCAGCCAAGCGGGACAGGGGGTTCGGGGCACAGATACGCAGTATTTT
CDR3aa: CASSQAGQGVRGTDTQYF

v_gene: TRBV7-2
d_gene: TRBD1
abundance: -
j_gene: TRBJ1-1
len: 16
CDR3nt: TGTGCCAGCAGCTTAGTTTTCCGGCAGGGGGACACTGAAGCTTTCTTT
CDR3aa: CASSLVFRQGDTEAFF

v_gene: TRBV18
d_gene: -
abundance: -
j_gene: TRBJ1-5
len: 15
CDR3nt: TGTGCCAGCTCACCCAGCGTGACGGGCAATCAGCCCCAGCATTTT
CDR3aa: CASSPSVTGNQPQHF

v_gene: TRBV7-9
d_gene: -
abundance: -
j_gene: TRBJ1-6
len: 15
CDR3nt: TGTGCCAGCAGCGAGACAGTACTGCATAATTCACCCCTCCACTTT
CDR3aa: CASSETVLHNSPLHF

v_gene: TRBV10-3
d_gene: TRBD2
abundance: -
j_gene: TRBJ2-1
len: 16
CDR3nt: TGTGCCATCAGCCTACTAGCGGAGAACGGGATGGATGAGCAGTTCTTC
CDR3aa: CAISLLAENGMDEQFF

v_gene: TRBV7-2
d_gene: -
abundance: -
j_gene: TRBJ2-3
len: 13
CDR3nt: TGTGCCAGCACCCTAGTCCTCGCAGATACGCAGTATTTT
CDR3aa: CASTLVLADTQYF

v_gene: TRBV7-2
d_gene: TRBD2
abundance: -
j_gene: TRBJ2-3
len: 16
CDR3nt: TGTGCCAGCAGCCTCGCGGGGGGGGTACGCACAGATACGCAGTATTTT
CDR3aa: CASSLAGGVRTDTQYF

v_gene: TRBV15
d_gene: -
abundance: -
j_gene: TRBJ1-4
len: 15
CDR3nt: TGTGCCACCAGCAGAGTGGGAGGGATGGGTGAAAAACTGTTTTTT
CDR3aa: CATSRVGGMGEKLFF

v_gene: TRBV7-3
d_gene: TRBD1
abundance: -
j_gene: TRBJ1-2
len: 17
CDR3nt: TGTGCCAGCAGCTTAACCCCCGGACAGGGTTTATTAACAGGCTACACCTTC
CDR3aa: CASSLTPGQGLLTGYTF

v_gene: TRBV4-1
d_gene: -
abundance: -
j_gene: TRBJ2-3
len: 15
CDR3nt: TGCGCCAGCAGCCAAGACATGGGGGCCTCAGATACGCAGTATTTT
CDR3aa: CASSQDMGASDTQYF

v_gene: TRBV10-3
d_gene: TRBD1
abundance: -
j_gene: TRBJ1-3
len: 16
CDR3nt: TGTGCCATCAGACCGGGACAGGGAAACTCTGGAAACACCATATATTTT
CDR3aa: CAIRPGQGNSGNTIYF

v_gene: TRBV14
d_gene: -
abundance: -
j_gene: TRBJ2-3
len: 15
CDR3nt: TGTGCCAGCAGCCTGTCGACAGCTAGCACAGATACGCAGTATTTT
CDR3aa: CASSLSTASTDTQYF

v_gene: TRBV23-1
d_gene: -
abundance: few
j_gene: TRBJ1-6
len: 14
CDR3nt: TGCGCCAGCAGTCAACTGCAGGGAATTTCACCCCTCCACTTT
CDR3aa: CASSQLQGISPLHF

v_gene: TRBV4-1
d_gene: -
abundance: -
j_gene: TRBJ2-7
len: 16
CDR3nt: TGCGCCAGCAGCCAGGGGGGTTGGGGGGTTCCCTACGAGCAGTACTTC
CDR3aa: CASSQGGWGVPYEQYF

v_gene: TRBV7-2
d_gene: -
abundance: -
j_gene: TRBJ2-7
len: 14
CDR3nt: TGTGCCAGCAGCACGAGGGCCCCAGGGGACGAGCAGTACTTC
CDR3aa: CASSTRAPGDEQYF

v_gene: TRBV2
d_gene: -
abundance: -
j_gene: TRBJ2-5
len: 15
CDR3nt: TGTGCCAGCAGTGACCAGGGCAGGGGCCAAGAGACCCAGTACTTC
CDR3aa: CASSDQGRGQETQYF

v_gene: TRBV9
d_gene: TRBD1
abundance: once
j_gene: TRBJ2-3
len: 17
CDR3nt: TGTGCCAGCAGCGTAGGGACAGGCGTACCGTACGCAGAGACGCAGTATTTT
CDR3aa: CASSVGTGVPYAETQYF

v_gene: TRBV3-1/TRBV3-2
d_gene: -
abundance: -
j_gene: TRBJ2-2
len: 14
CDR3nt: TGTGCCAGCAGCCACAGGGGTGGAACCGGGGAGCTGTTTTTT
CDR3aa: CASSHRGGTGELFF

v_gene: TRBV11-1
d_gene: -
abundance: -
j_gene: TRBJ2-7
len: 16
CDR3nt: TGTGCCAGCAGCCATCCCGCATCGACAGCCACCTACGAGCAGTACTTC
CDR3aa: CASSHPASTATYEQYF

v_gene: TRBV7-9
d_gene: TRBD2
abundance: many
j_gene: TRBJ2-1
len: 15
CDR3nt: TGTGCCAGCAGTCCTACTGGACTAGCGGGGGAGACGCAGTTCTTC
CDR3aa: CASSPTGLAGETQFF

v_gene: TRBV10-3
d_gene: -
abundance: -
j_gene: TRBJ1-1
len: 15
CDR3nt: TGTGCCATCAGTGAGTCTGGGGCTGGAAACACTGAAGCTTTCTTT
CDR3aa: CAISESGAGNTEAFF

v_gene: TRBV7-9
d_gene: TRBD1
abundance: few
j_gene: TRBJ1-1
len: 15
CDR3nt: TGTGCCAGCAGCCTCCGACAGGGGTTGAACACTGAAGCTTTCTTT
CDR3aa: CASSLRQGLNTEAFF

v_gene: TRBV4-3
d_gene: -
abundance: -
j_gene: TRBJ2-1
len: 16
CDR3nt: TGCGCCAGCAGCCAGGGCGGGGGCCTCGACGTTGGAGAGCAGTTCTTC
CDR3aa: CASSQGGGLDVGEQFF

v_gene: TRBV19
d_gene: -
abundance: few
j_gene: TRBJ1-1
len: 14
CDR3nt: TGTGCCAGTAGTATCGGCTCAGGTACCACTGAAGCTTTCTTT
CDR3aa: CASSIGSGTTEAFF

v_gene: TRBV7-9
d_gene: TRBD1
abundance: -
j_gene: TRBJ1-1
len: 14
CDR3nt: TGTGCCAGCAGCTCGAGGGGGCAGAACACTGAAGCTTTCTTT
CDR3aa: CASSSRGQNTEAFF

v_gene: TRBV9
d_gene: TRBD2
abundance: -
j_gene: TRBJ2-3
len: 15
CDR3nt: TGTGCCAGCAGCGCCTCGGGACTAGCGGGAGATACGCAGTATTTT
CDR3aa: CASSASGLAGDTQYF

v_gene: TRBV5-1
d_gene: -
abundance: -
j_gene: TRBJ1-3
len: 14
CDR3nt: TGCGCCAGCAGCTTGGCAGGGGTGGAAAACACCATATATTTT
CDR3aa: CASSLAGVENTIYF

v_gene: TRBV4-3
d_gene: -
abundance: -
j_gene: TRBJ2-6
len: 18
CDR3nt: TGCGCCAGCAGCCAGGATTTACCAGGGTCCTCTGGGGCCAACGTCCTGACTTTC
CDR3aa: CASSQDLPGSSGANVLTF

v_gene: TRBV29-1
d_gene: TRBD1
abundance: -
j_gene: TRBJ1-5
len: 14
CDR3nt: TGCAGCGTAGCTACGGGGACAGGGGATCAGCCCCAGCATTTT
CDR3aa: CSVATGTGDQPQHF

v_gene: TRBV2
d_gene: TRBD2
abundance: -
j_gene: TRBJ2-7
len: 13
CDR3nt: TGTGCCAGCAGTGAAAAAGCGGGGGGGGCGGAGTACTTC
CDR3aa: CASSEKAGGAEYF

v_gene: TRBV5-1
d_gene: -
abundance: -
j_gene: TRBJ1-1
len: 14
CDR3nt: TGCGCCAGCAGCCCTTCGACAGTAAACACTGAAGCTTTCTTT
CDR3aa: CASSPSTVNTEAFF

v_gene: TRBV4-1
d_gene: TRBD1
abundance: -
j_gene: TRBJ1-5
len: 15
CDR3nt: TGCGCCAGCAGCCTTCTTACCTCAGGGGGTCAGCCCCAGCATTTT
CDR3aa: CASSLLTSGGQPQHF

v_gene: TRBV9
d_gene: TRBD1
abundance: -
j_gene: TRBJ2-5
len: 16
CDR3nt: TGTGCCAGCAGTCCTCTCGACAGGGTAGCTCTGGAGACCCAGTACTTC
CDR3aa: CASSPLDRVALETQYF

v_gene: TRBV5-1
d_gene: -
abundance: -
j_gene: TRBJ2-7
len: 14
CDR3nt: TGCGCCAGCAGCTGGCCGGGAACGTCCCGCGAGCAGTACTTC
CDR3aa: CASSWPGTSREQYF

v_gene: TRBV18
d_gene: TRBD1
abundance: few
j_gene: TRBJ1-3
len: 15
CDR3nt: TGTGCCAGCTCTCCCCAACAGGGGACTGGAAACACCATATATTTT
CDR3aa: CASSPQQGTGNTIYF

v_gene: TRBV19
d_gene: TRBD1
abundance: -
j_gene: TRBJ1-1
len: 16
CDR3nt: TGTGCCAGTAGTACGCGACCGGGACAGGTGAACACTGAAGCTTTCTTT
CDR3aa: CASSTRPGQVNTEAFF

v_gene: TRBV6-2/TRBV6-3
d_gene: -
abundance: -
j_gene: TRBJ1-5
len: 19
CDR3nt: TGTGCCAGCAGTTACCGGAAAAAGGGGCAGGGGTTAAGCAATCAGCCCCAGCATTTT
CDR3aa: CASSYRKKGQGLSNQPQHF

v_gene: TRBV5-1
d_gene: TRBD1
abundance: -
j_gene: TRBJ1-2
len: 14
CDR3nt: TGCGCCAGCAGCGTCGACAGGGGGCACGATGGCTACACCTTC
CDR3aa: CASSVDRGHDGYTF

v_gene: TRBV10-2
d_gene: TRBD1
abundance: -
j_gene: TRBJ1-2
len: 14
CDR3nt: TGCGCCAGCAGTGAACTCGGGACAGGGTATGGCTACACCTTC
CDR3aa: CASSELGTGYGYTF

v_gene: TRBV9
d_gene: -
abundance: -
j_gene: TRBJ2-2
len: 13
CDR3nt: TGTGCCAGCAGCCCTACGAACACCGGGGAGCTGTTTTTT
CDR3aa: CASSPTNTGELFF

v_gene: TRBV19
d_gene: -
abundance: -
j_gene: TRBJ1-1
len: 16
CDR3nt: TGTGCCAGCCTCCCGCGGGTGGAGGGTAGTAACACTGAAGCTTTCTTT
CDR3aa: CASLPRVEGSNTEAFF

v_gene: TRBV14
d_gene: TRBD1
abundance: -
j_gene: TRBJ1-4
len: 17
CDR3nt: TGTGCCAGCAGCCAAGAGGACAGGGGGCTCACTAATGAAAAACTGTTTTTT
CDR3aa: CASSQEDRGLTNEKLFF

v_gene: TRBV7-2
d_gene: -
abundance: -
j_gene: TRBJ2-1
len: 14
CDR3nt: TGTGCCAGCAGCTTATCGAACTGGGGGGATGAGCAGTTCTTC
CDR3aa: CASSLSNWGDEQFF

v_gene: TRBV4-1
d_gene: -
abundance: -
j_gene: TRBJ1-1
len: 15
CDR3nt: TGCGCCAGCAGCTTTTTCCAGGGGCCGAACACTGAAGCTTTCTTT
CDR3aa: CASSFFQGPNTEAFF

v_gene: TRBV4-3
d_gene: TRBD2
abundance: -
j_gene: TRBJ2-1
len: 17
CDR3nt: TGCGCCAGCAGCCCGAGAGGGACTAGCGGGGGGGCCGTTGAGCAGTTCTTC
CDR3aa: CASSPRGTSGGAVEQFF

v_gene: TRBV19
d_gene: TRBD1
abundance: -
j_gene: TRBJ1-4
len: 14
CDR3nt: TGTGCCAGTAGATCACAGGGGTATAATGAAAAACTGTTTTTT
CDR3aa: CASRSQGYNEKLFF

v_gene: TRBV9
d_gene: -
abundance: -
j_gene: TRBJ2-2
len: 16
CDR3nt: TGTGCCAGCAGCCCCCAGTTGGGCAGCAGCCTAGGGGAGCTGTTTTTT
CDR3aa: CASSPQLGSSLGELFF

v_gene: TRBV9
d_gene: -
abundance: -
j_gene: TRBJ2-7
len: 14
CDR3nt: TGTGCCAGCAGCGTAGGCATACCGGCCTACGAGCAGTACTTC
CDR3aa: CASSVGIPAYEQYF

v_gene: TRBV12-2
d_gene: -
abundance: -
j_gene: TRBJ1-5
len: 20
CDR3nt: TGTGCAAGTCGCTTAAACGTTGATGAAGGAGGAGAGGATAGCAATCAGCCCCAGCATTTT
CDR3aa: CASRLNVDEGGEDSNQPQHF

v_gene: TRBV24-1
d_gene: -
abundance: -
j_gene: TRBJ2-2
len: 17
CDR3nt: TGTGCCACCAGTGATTTGTCAGGGCCCGATAACACCGGGGAGCTGTTTTTT
CDR3aa: CATSDLSGPDNTGELFF